Listed below are T cell receptor beta chains from one sample, sequenced in a study of CD8 T cells in Susac syndrome. Each CDR3 protein gets one entry after TCRdb re-called the immunoSEQ multiplex PCR reads with MiXCR. This sample has fewer than 150,000 distinct CDR3 sequences, with around nine tenths found just once. Input material: CD8+ T cells from PBMCs. Receptors originate from a human donor with multiple sclerosis. The CDR3 runs from the conserved cysteine through the conserved F or W. D genes are given only for firm matches. Some rows mark clone size as missing; the rest say once, few, many or name a class of expanded clone.

d_call	clone_size	cdr3_length	v_call	j_call	cdr3_aa	cdr3_nt
NA	NA	16	TRBV6-5	TRBJ2-4	CASSYSQRLAKNIQYF	TGTGCCAGCAGTTACTCGCAGCGGCTAGCCAAAAACATTCAGTACTTC
NA	NA	16	TRBV13	TRBJ2-3	CASSLISGPRGDTQYF	TGTGCCAGCAGCCTAATCTCGGGACCTCGAGGGGATACGCAGTATTTT
NA	NA	15	TRBV11-3	TRBJ2-5	CANSRGPHFRETQYF	TGTGCCAACTCACGAGGGCCGCATTTTAGGGAGACCCAGTACTTC
NA	NA	13	TRBV13	TRBJ2-7	CASAAPAAYEQYF	TGTGCCAGCGCTGCCCCAGCAGCCTACGAGCAGTACTTC
TRBD2	once	16	TRBV30	TRBJ2-1	CAWSRLAGGPGNEQFF	TGTGCCTGGAGTCGACTAGCGGGAGGCCCGGGGAATGAGCAGTTCTTC
NA	NA	16	TRBV21-1	TRBJ1-2	CASSKVGRIQRDGYTF	TGTGCCAGCAGCAAAGTTGGCAGGATTCAGAGGGATGGCTACACCTTC
TRBD1	once	18	TRBV6-1	TRBJ1-1	CASSQPPRGGARDTEAFF	TGTGCCAGCAGCCAACCCCCCAGGGGGGGGGCGCGGGACACTGAAGCTTTCTTT
TRBD1	NA	16	TRBV7-6	TRBJ1-2	CASSLYPGQSNYGYTF	TGTGCCAGCAGCTTATATCCGGGACAGTCTAACTATGGCTACACCTTC
TRBD2	NA	16	TRBV10-3	TRBJ2-3	CAISQAAGGSTDTQYF	TGTGCCATCAGTCAAGCAGCGGGAGGTTCGACAGATACGCAGTATTTT
NA	NA	14	TRBV27	TRBJ2-3	CASSPGRGTDTQYF	TGTGCCAGCAGCCCCGGGCGGGGCACAGATACGCAGTATTTT
NA	NA	12	TRBV29-1	TRBJ2-7	CSVVSPSYEQYF	TGCAGCGTTGTCAGTCCATCCTACGAGCAGTACTTC
TRBD2	NA	16	TRBV7-8	TRBJ2-1	CASSQIAGGSYNEQFF	TGTGCCAGCAGCCAAATAGCGGGAGGTTCCTACAATGAGCAGTTCTTC
TRBD1	NA	13	TRBV6-5	TRBJ1-1	CASRPDRGTEAFF	TGTGCCAGCAGACCTGACAGGGGCACTGAAGCTTTCTTT
TRBD2	NA	16	TRBV9	TRBJ2-1	CASSVASGIFYNEQFF	TGTGCCAGCAGCGTAGCTAGCGGGATATTCTACAATGAGCAGTTCTTC
NA	NA	14	TRBV4-1	TRBJ1-6	CASSQGQTNSPLHF	TGCGCCAGCAGCCAGGGGCAGACAAATTCACCCCTCCACTTT
NA	NA	16	TRBV30	TRBJ1-5	CAWRDRGAGFNQPQHF	TGTGCCTGGAGGGACCGCGGGGCAGGGTTTAATCAGCCCCAGCATTTT
NA	NA	14	TRBV5-4	TRBJ2-3	CASSHPVPTDTQYF	TGTGCCAGCAGCCACCCCGTCCCGACAGATACGCAGTATTTT
NA	NA	12	TRBV13	TRBJ2-1	CASSFGEAEQFF	TGTGCCAGCAGCTTTGGAGAGGCTGAGCAGTTCTTC
NA	NA	16	TRBV15	TRBJ2-1	CATSREVASLGDEQFF	TGTGCCACCAGCAGAGAAGTCGCCAGCCTGGGAGATGAGCAGTTCTTC
TRBD2	NA	15	TRBV5-1	TRBJ2-5	CASSSQRERGETQYF	TGCGCCAGCAGCTCCCAGCGGGAGAGGGGAGAGACCCAGTACTTC
TRBD2	NA	13	TRBV4-2	TRBJ2-7	CASGSGGVYEQYF	TGTGCCAGCGGGTCGGGAGGCGTTTACGAGCAGTACTTC
NA	NA	11	TRBV5-1	TRBJ1-2	CASSFGWGYTF	TGCGCCAGCAGCTTTGGATGGGGCTACACCTTC
NA	NA	14	TRBV18	TRBJ2-1	CASSPVSPGNEQFF	TGTGCCAGCTCACCGGTCTCCCCGGGGAATGAGCAGTTCTTC
TRBD1	NA	15	TRBV29-1	TRBJ2-7	CSVEDPGTGGGEQYF	TGCAGCGTTGAAGATCCCGGAACAGGGGGTGGTGAGCAGTACTTC
NA	NA	13	TRBV6-5	TRBJ2-7	CASSYGTGHEQYF	TGTGCCAGCAGTTACGGAACAGGTCACGAGCAGTACTTC
TRBD2	NA	15	TRBV9	TRBJ2-1	CASSDREGGYNEQFF	TGTGCCAGCAGCGACCGGGAGGGCGGGTACAATGAGCAGTTCTTC
NA	NA	15	TRBV3-1	TRBJ1-3	CASSQDGGSGNTIYF	TGTGCCAGCAGCCAAGACGGAGGGTCTGGAAACACCATATATTTT
TRBD1	NA	13	TRBV29-1	TRBJ2-7	CSARTGGSYEQYF	TGCAGCGCCCGGACAGGGGGTTCCTACGAGCAGTACTTC
TRBD2	NA	14	TRBV29-1	TRBJ2-5	CSVSGRAGWETQYF	TGCAGCGTTAGCGGGAGGGCCGGGTGGGAGACCCAGTACTTC
TRBD2	NA	16	TRBV15	TRBJ2-1	CATSRVREGTYNEQFF	TGTGCCACCAGCAGAGTCCGGGAGGGGACCTACAATGAGCAGTTCTTC
TRBD2	NA	16	TRBV3-1	TRBJ2-1	CASSQGGLAGYNEQFF	TGTGCCAGCAGCCAAGGGGGACTAGCGGGATACAATGAGCAGTTCTTC
NA	NA	12	TRBV18	TRBJ2-1	CASSPPSNEQFF	TGTGCCAGCTCACCTCCCAGTAACGAGCAGTTCTTC
TRBD1	NA	16	TRBV5-6	TRBJ1-2	CASNPPFLPPGQGYTF	TGTGCCAGCAATCCACCATTCCTGCCCCCGGGACAGGGGTACACCTTC
TRBD1	NA	16	TRBV15	TRBJ1-5	CATSSLQGTSNQPQHF	TGTGCCACCAGCAGCCTACAGGGGACTAGCAATCAGCCCCAGCATTTT
NA	NA	14	TRBV3-1	TRBJ2-5	CASSQENSEETQYF	TGTGCCAGCAGCCAAGAGAATAGCGAGGAGACCCAGTACTTC
NA	NA	17	TRBV7-9	TRBJ1-1	CASSPHLGGAKGTEAFF	TGTGCCAGCAGCCCACATCTAGGGGGGGCTAAGGGGACTGAAGCTTTCTTT
TRBD1	NA	18	TRBV7-9	TRBJ2-6	CASSSTRTGGSGANVLTF	TGTGCCAGCAGCTCGACCCGGACAGGTGGCTCTGGGGCCAACGTCCTGACTTTC
NA	NA	17	TRBV4-1	TRBJ1-2	CASSQDSARGELYGYTF	TGCGCCAGCAGCCAAGACTCCGCCAGGGGCGAATTGTATGGCTACACCTTC
TRBD2	NA	16	TRBV7-9	TRBJ2-5	CASSIPAGDLQETQYF	TGTGCCAGCAGCATCCCAGCGGGAGATTTACAAGAGACCCAGTACTTC
NA	NA	12	TRBV6-4	TRBJ2-2	CASSDGSGELFF	TGTGCCAGCAGTGACGGGTCCGGGGAGCTGTTTTTT
NA	NA	15	TRBV28	TRBJ1-5	CASRINRVKGQPQHF	TGTGCCAGCAGGATCAACAGGGTAAAGGGCCAGCCCCAGCATTTT
NA	NA	15	TRBV7-9	TRBJ2-1	CASSPDWGEIYEQFF	TGTGCCAGCAGCCCGGACTGGGGTGAGATCTATGAGCAGTTCTTC
TRBD1	NA	16	TRBV14	TRBJ2-7	CASSQDWGTGNYEQYF	TGTGCCAGCAGCCAAGATTGGGGGACAGGGAACTACGAGCAGTACTTC
NA	NA	14	TRBV27	TRBJ1-5	CASSRGTGNQPQHF	TGTGCCAGCTCTCGGGGTACCGGCAATCAGCCCCAGCATTTT
TRBD2	NA	16	TRBV7-9	TRBJ2-7	CASSASTSGRAYEQYF	TGTGCCAGCAGCGCCTCGACTAGCGGGAGGGCCTACGAGCAGTACTTC
NA	NA	13	TRBV7-8	TRBJ2-7	CASSLDGHPGPYF	TGTGCCAGCAGCTTAGACGGCCATCCAGGGCCGTACTTC
NA	NA	13	TRBV25-1	TRBJ2-1	CASSFQLRNEQFF	TGTGCCAGCAGTTTTCAGCTTAGGAATGAGCAGTTCTTC
NA	once	14	TRBV4-1	TRBJ2-2	CASSFHPSTGELFF	TGCGCCAGCAGTTTCCATCCGAGCACCGGGGAGCTGTTTTTT